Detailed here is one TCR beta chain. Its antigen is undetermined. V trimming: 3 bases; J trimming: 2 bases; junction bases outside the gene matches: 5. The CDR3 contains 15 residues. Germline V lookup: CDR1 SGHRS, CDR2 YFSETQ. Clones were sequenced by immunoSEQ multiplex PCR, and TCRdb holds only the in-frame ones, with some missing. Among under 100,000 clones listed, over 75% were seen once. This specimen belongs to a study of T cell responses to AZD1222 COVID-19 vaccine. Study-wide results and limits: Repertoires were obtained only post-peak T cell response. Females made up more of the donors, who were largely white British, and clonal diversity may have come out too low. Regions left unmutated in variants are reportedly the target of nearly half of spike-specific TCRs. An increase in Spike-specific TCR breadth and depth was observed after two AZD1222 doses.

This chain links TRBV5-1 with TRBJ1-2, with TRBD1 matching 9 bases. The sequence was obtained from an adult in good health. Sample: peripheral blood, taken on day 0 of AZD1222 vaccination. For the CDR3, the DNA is TGCGCCAGCAGCTGGACAGGGGAAGAGAACTATGGCTACACCTTC. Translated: CASSWTGEENYGYTF.